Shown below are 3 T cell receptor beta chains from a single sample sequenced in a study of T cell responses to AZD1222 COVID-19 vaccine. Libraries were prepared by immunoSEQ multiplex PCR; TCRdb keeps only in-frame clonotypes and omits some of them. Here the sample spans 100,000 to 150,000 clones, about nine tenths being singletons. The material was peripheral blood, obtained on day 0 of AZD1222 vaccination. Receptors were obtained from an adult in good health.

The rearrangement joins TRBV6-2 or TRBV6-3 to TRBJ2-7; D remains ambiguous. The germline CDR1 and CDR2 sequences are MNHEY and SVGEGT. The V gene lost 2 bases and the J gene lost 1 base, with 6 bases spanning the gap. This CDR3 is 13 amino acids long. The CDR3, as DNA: TGTGCCAGCAGTTACCACCCTTCCTACGAGCAGTACTTC. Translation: CASSYHPSYEQYF.

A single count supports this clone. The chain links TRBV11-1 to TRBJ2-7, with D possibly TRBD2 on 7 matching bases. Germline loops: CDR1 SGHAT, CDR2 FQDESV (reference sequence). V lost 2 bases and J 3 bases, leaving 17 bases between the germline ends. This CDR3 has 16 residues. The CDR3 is CASSLNPGRGDYEQYF. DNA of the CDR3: TGTGCCAGCAGCTTAAATCCAGGGAGGGGGGACTACGAGCAGTACTTC. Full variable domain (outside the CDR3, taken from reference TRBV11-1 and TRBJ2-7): EAEVAQSPRYKITEKSQAVAFWCDPISGHATLYWYRQILGQGPELLVQFQDESVVDDSQLPKDRFSAERLKGVDSTLKIQPAELGDSAMYLCASSLNPGRGDYEQYFGPGTRLTVT.

CDR3 loop: CASRPGQGWSEQYF. CDR3 bases: TGTGCCAGCAGGCCGGGACAGGGTTGGTCCGAGCAGTACTTC. This chain links TRBV5-6 with TRBJ2-7; 9 bases map to TRBD1. From germline, CDR1 is SGHDT and CDR2 YYEEEE. Losses at the gene ends were 5 bases for V and 6 bases for J; bases not matched to a gene: 9. The CDR3 consists of 14 residues.